This TCR beta chain emerged from a study of blood T cell repertoires in COVID-19. Measured with immunoSEQ multiplex PCR; TCRdb has only the in-frame clones, and not every one. The sample has about 98,000 clones; over 70% are singletons. Germline CDR1 SGDLS, CDR2 YYNGEE. CDR3 size: 17 residues. V gave up 3 bases and J gave up 4 bases; unmatched junction bases: 12. The TCR was taken from a woman aged 80 or over with acute or convalescent COVID-19. The V gene is TRBV9, the J gene TRBJ2-2; 7 nucleotides align to TRBD1. The sample taken for sequencing was peripheral blood. DNA of the CDR3: TGTGCCAGCAGCGCCCCCGGGACAGAAGCCGGCACCGGGGAGCTGTTTTTT. This codes for CASSAPGTEAGTGELFF.